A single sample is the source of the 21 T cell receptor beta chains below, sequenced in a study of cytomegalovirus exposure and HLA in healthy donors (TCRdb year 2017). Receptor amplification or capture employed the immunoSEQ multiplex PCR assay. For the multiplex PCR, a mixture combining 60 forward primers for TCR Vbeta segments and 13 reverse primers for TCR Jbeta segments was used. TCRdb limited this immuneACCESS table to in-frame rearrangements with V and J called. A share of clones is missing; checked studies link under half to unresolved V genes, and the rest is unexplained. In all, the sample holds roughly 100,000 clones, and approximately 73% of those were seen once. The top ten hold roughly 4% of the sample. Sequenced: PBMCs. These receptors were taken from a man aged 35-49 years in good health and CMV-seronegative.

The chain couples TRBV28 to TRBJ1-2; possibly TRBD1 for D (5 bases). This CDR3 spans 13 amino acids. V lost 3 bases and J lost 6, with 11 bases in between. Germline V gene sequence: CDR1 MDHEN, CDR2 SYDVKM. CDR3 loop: CASSFAGMDGYTF. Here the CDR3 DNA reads TGTGCCAGCAGTTTTGCAGGGATGGATGGCTACACCTTC.

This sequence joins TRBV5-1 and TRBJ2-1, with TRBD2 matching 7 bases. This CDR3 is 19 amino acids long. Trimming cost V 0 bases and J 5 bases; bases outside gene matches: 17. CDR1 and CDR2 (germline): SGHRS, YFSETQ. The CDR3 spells CASSLEGGVGRVKDNEQFF. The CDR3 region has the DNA TGCGCCAGCAGCTTGGAGGGAGGGGTAGGTAGGGTAAAAGACAATGAGCAGTTCTTC.

CDR3 in amino acids: CATSRGRTGAYEQYF. The DNA for the CDR3 is TGTGCCACCAGCAGAGGAAGGACAGGGGCCTACGAGCAGTACTTC. The rearrangement links TRBV15 to TRBJ2-7; 9 bases are a match to TRBD1. Germline CDR1 LNHNV, CDR2 YYDKDF (reference sequence). Trimming cost V 1 base and J 2 bases; bases outside gene matches: 3. The CDR3 is 15 residues long. Combining the CDR3 with reference TRBV15 and TRBJ2-7 gives the whole variable domain DAMVIQNPRYQVTQFGKPVTLSCSQTLNHNVMYWYQQKSSQAPKLLFHYYDKDFNNEADTPDNFQSRRPNTSFCFLDIRSPGLGDTAMYLCATSRGRTGAYEQYFGPGTRLTVT.

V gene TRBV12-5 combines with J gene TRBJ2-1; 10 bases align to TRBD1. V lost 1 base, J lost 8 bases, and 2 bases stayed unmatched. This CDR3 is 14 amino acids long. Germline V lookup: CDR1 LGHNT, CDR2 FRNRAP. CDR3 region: CASGLGQGADEQFF. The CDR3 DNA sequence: TGTGCTAGTGGTTTGGGACAGGGGGCGGATGAGCAGTTCTTC. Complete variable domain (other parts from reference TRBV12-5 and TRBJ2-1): DARVTQTPRHKVTEMGQEVTMRCQPILGHNTVFWYRQTMMQGLELLAYFRNRAPLDDSGMPKDRFSAEMPDATLATLKIQPSEPRDSAVYFCASGLGQGADEQFFGPGTRLTVL.

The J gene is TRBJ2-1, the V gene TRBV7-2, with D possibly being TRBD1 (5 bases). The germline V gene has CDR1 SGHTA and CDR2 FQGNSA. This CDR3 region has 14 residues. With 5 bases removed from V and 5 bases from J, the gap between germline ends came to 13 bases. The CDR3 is CASSPGRTNNEQFF. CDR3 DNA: TGTGCCAGCAGCCCTGGACGGACAAACAATGAGCAGTTCTTC.

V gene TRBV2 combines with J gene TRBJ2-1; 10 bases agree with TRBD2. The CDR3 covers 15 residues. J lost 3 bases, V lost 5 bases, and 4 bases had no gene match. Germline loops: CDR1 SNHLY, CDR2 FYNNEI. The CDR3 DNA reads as TGTGCCAGCAGTCAATTAGCGGGGGGCTACAATGAGCAGTTCTTC. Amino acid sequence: CASSQLAGGYNEQFF.

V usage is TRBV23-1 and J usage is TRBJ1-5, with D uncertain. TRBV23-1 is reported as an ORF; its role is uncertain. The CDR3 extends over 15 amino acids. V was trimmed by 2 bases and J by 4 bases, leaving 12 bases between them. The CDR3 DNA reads TGCGCCAGCAGTCAAGTGCACAGTTCGAATCAGCCCCAGCATTTT. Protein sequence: CASSQVHSSNQPQHF.

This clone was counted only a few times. CDR3 protein: CASSSLWGYSGGASYNEQFF. The CDR3 nucleotides are TGTGCCAGCAGTTCTTTGTGGGGGTATAGCGGGGGGGCATCCTACAATGAGCAGTTCTTC. The V call is TRBV27, the J call TRBJ2-1; 11 bases line up with TRBD2. Germline lookup yields CDR1 MNHEY and CDR2 SMNVEV (reference sequence). V lost 4 bases to trimming and J lost 1 base; unmatched junction nucleotides: 15. This CDR3 contains 20 residues.

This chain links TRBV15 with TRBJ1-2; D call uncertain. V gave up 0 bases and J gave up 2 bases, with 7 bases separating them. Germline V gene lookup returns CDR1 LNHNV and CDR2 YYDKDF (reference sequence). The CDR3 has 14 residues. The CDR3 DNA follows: TGTGCCACCAGCAGAGAGGAGGGAAACTATGGCTACACCTTC. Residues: CATSREEGNYGYTF.

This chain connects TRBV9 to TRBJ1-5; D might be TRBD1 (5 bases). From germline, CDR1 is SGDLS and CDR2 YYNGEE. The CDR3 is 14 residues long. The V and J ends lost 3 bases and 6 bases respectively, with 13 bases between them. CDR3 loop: CASSAAGVAQPQHF. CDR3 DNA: TGTGCCAGCAGCGCCGCGGGGGTTGCTCAGCCCCAGCATTTT.

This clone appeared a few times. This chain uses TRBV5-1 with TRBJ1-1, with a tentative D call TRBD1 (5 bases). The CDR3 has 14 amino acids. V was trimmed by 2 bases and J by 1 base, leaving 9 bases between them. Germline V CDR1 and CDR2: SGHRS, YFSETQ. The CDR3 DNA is TGCGCCAGCAGCTTAGGGGTCGGGAACACTGAAGCTTTCTTT. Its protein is CASSLGVGNTEAFF.

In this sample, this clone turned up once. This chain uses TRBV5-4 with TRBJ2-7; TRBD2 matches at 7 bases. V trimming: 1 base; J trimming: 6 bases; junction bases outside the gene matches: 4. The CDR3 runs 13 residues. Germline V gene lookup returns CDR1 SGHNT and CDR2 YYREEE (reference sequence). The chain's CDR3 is CASSLRGGSEQYF. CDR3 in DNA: TGTGCCAGCAGCTTGAGAGGCGGGAGCGAGCAGTACTTC. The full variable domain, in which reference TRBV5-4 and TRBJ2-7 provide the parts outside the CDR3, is ETGVTQSPTHLIKTRGQQVTLRCSSQSGHNTVSWYQQALGQGPQFIFQYYREEENGRGNFPPRFSGLQFPNYSSELNVNALELDDSALYLCASSLRGGSEQYFGPGTRLTVT.

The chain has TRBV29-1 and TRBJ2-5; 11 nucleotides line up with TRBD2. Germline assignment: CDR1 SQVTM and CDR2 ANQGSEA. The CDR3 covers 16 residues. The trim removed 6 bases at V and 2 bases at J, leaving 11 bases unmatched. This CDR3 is CSVTIGTSGAQETQYF. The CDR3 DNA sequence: TGCAGCGTAACGATAGGGACTAGCGGAGCACAAGAGACCCAGTACTTC.

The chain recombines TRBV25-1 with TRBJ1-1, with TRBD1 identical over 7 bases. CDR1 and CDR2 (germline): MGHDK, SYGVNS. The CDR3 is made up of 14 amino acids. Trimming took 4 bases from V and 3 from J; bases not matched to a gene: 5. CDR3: CASSGDRGDTEAFF. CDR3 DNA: TGTGCCAGCAGTGGGGACAGAGGGGACACTGAAGCTTTCTTT.

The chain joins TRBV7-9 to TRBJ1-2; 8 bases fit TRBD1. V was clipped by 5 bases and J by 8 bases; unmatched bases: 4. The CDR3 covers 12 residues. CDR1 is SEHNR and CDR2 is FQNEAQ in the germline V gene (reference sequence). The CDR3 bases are TGTGCCAGCAGCCCAGGGGGCAGCGGCTACACCTTC. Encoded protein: CASSPGGSGYTF. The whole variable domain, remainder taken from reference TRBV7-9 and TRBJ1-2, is DTGVSQNPRHKITKRGQNVTFRCDPISEHNRLYWYRQTLGQGPEFLTYFQNEAQLEKSRLLSDRFSAERPKGSFSTLEIQRTEQGDSAMYLCASSPGGSGYTFGSGTRLTVV.

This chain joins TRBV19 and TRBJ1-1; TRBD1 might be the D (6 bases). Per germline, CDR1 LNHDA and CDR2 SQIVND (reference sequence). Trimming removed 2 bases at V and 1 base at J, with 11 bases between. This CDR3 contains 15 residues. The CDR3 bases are TGTGCCAGTAGTATATTTGAACAGGGGAACACTGAAGCTTTCTTT. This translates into CASSIFEQGNTEAFF.

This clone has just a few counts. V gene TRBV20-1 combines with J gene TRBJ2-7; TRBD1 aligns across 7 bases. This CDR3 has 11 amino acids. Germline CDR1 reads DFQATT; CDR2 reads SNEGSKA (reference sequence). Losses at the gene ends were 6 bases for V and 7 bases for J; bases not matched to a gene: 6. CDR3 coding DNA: TGCAGTGCCACAGGGGCTGGGGAGCAGTACTTC. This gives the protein CSATGAGEQYF.

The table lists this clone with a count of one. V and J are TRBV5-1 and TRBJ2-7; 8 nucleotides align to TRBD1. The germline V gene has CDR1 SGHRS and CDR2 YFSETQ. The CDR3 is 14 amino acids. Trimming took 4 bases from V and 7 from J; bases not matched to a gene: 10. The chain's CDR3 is CASSVEGQGGEQYF. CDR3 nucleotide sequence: TGCGCCAGCAGCGTGGAAGGACAGGGTGGGGAGCAGTACTTC.

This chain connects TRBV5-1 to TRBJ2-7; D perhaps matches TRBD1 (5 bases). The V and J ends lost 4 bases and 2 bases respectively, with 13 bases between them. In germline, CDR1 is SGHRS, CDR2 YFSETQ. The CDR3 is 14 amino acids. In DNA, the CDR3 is TGCGCCAGCAGCATCGACAGTCTAACCTACGAGCAGTACTTC. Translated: CASSIDSLTYEQYF.

In DNA form, the CDR3 reads TGTGCCAGCAGCCTAGGGGGTGGCCACGGGGCTAACTATGGCTACACCTTC. Translating it yields CASSLGGGHGANYGYTF. The chain has TRBV4-2 and TRBJ1-2; the D gene is possibly TRBD1 (6 bases). Germline V lookup: CDR1 LGHNA, CDR2 YNFKEQ. Trimming pared 4 bases from V and 0 bases from J, leaving 18 bases between. The CDR3 is 17 amino acids.

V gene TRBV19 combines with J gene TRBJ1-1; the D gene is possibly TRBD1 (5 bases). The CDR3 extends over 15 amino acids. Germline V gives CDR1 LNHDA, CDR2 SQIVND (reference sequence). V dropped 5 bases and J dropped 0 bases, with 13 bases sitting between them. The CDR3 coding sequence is TGTGCCAGTAGTGCTAGGGGACTTCTGAACACTGAAGCTTTCTTT. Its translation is CASSARGLLNTEAFF.